Each of the 27 T cell receptor beta chains below was sequenced from the same sample in a study of cytomegalovirus exposure and HLA in healthy donors. This PCR relied on a set of 60 Vbeta primers and 13 Jbeta primers. Profiled with immunoSEQ multiplex PCR; TCRdb holds only in-frame clones, not every one. The sample consists of tens of thousands of clones, about 8% of them appearing once. The specimen was PBMCs. The receptors originated from a man aged 45-60 years in good health and CMV-seronegative.

CDR3 DNA: TGTGCCAGCAGTTTAGAGACAGGGATCTATGGCTACACCTTC. Translating it yields CASSLETGIYGYTF. This sequence joins TRBV28 and TRBJ1-2; 7 nucleotides line up with TRBD1. CDR3 size: 14 residues. Germline V gene data show CDR1 as MDHEN and CDR2 as SYDVKM. V lost 2 bases and J lost 4; bases outside the gene matches: 4.

The genes are TRBV19 and TRBJ2-3; TRBD1 aligns across 9 bases. There are 16 residues in the CDR3. Germline CDR1 and CDR2: LNHDA and SQIVND (reference sequence). V lost 5 bases and J lost 2; bases outside the gene matches: 8. The CDR3 sequence is CASSAPRTGDTDTQYF. The DNA for the CDR3 is TGTGCCAGTAGTGCCCCTAGGACAGGGGACACAGATACGCAGTATTTT.

The genes are TRBV29-1 and TRBJ1-1; the match to TRBD1 covers 9 bases. The trim removed 4 bases at V and 0 bases at J, leaving 9 bases unmatched. The CDR3 sequence is 16 residues long. The germline V gene encodes CDR1 SQVTM and CDR2 ANQGSEA. The CDR3 loop is CSVGGQGGGLNTEAFF. The CDR3 region has the DNA TGCAGCGTTGGGGGACAGGGTGGTGGATTGAACACTGAAGCTTTCTTT.

The rearrangement uses TRBV6-1 and TRBJ1-5; weak D call: TRBD1 (5 bases). Looked up from germline, CDR1 is MNHNS and CDR2 is SASEGT. Deletions cut 5 bases from V and 5 bases from J, with 13 bases between. There are 14 residues in the CDR3. CDR3 residues: CASSYPDKYQPQHF. CDR3 nucleotides: TGTGCCAGCAGTTATCCGGACAAATATCAGCCCCAGCATTTT.

The chain uses TRBV19 and TRBJ1-5; D is perhaps TRBD1 (6 bases). The CDR3 runs 16 residues. Germline V gene sequence: CDR1 LNHDA, CDR2 SQIVND (reference sequence). Between the trimmed V and J ends, which lost 6 bases and 0 bases, there was a span of 15 bases. CDR3 sequence reads: CASSTAGTFSNQPQHF. CDR3 in DNA: TGTGCCAGTAGCACGGCCGGGACATTTAGCAATCAGCCCCAGCATTTT.

The rearrangement joins TRBV11-2 to TRBJ1-2; 7 positions agree with TRBD1. This CDR3 comprises 15 residues. Germline trimming cut 1 base from V and 2 bases from J; bases unmatched to any gene: 4. Germline CDR1 reads SGHAT; CDR2 reads FQNNGV. CDR3 region: CASSLGQGPNYGYTF. CDR3 DNA sequence: TGTGCCAGCAGCTTAGGACAGGGACCAAACTATGGCTACACCTTC.

This clone turned up a few times. V gene TRBV7-8 combines with J gene TRBJ1-1; D might be TRBD1 (5 bases). Germline values: CDR1 SGHVS, CDR2 FQNEAQ. Trimming left V 0 bases short and J 3 bases short, with 11 bases between. The length of the CDR3 is 15 residues. Here the CDR3 DNA reads TGTGCCAGCAGCTTAGCTGGGGGGGTTGACACTGAAGCTTTCTTT. It yields the protein CASSLAGGVDTEAFF. Together with reference TRBV7-8 and TRBJ1-1, the CDR3 gives the full variable domain: GAGVSQSPRYKVAKRGQDVALRCDPISGHVSLFWYQQALGQGPEFLTYFQNEAQLDKSGLPSDRFFAERPEGSVSTLKIQRTQQEDSAVYLCASSLAGGVDTEAFFGQGTRLTVV.

The chain links TRBV29-1 to TRBJ1-3, with D possibly being TRBD1 (6 bases). Trimming cost V 4 bases and J 2 bases, with 15 bases left between them. The CDR3 consists of 15 residues. Germline-derived CDR1 and CDR2 are SQVTM and ANQGSEA. The CDR3 DNA reads as TGCAGCGTTGTGGACAGATCAGTCGCTGGAAACACCATATATTTT. This gives the protein CSVVDRSVAGNTIYF.

This clone showed up just a few times. V is TRBV6-4 and J is TRBJ2-1, with D possibly TRBD2 on 5 matching bases. The CDR3 totals 13 residues. Deletions cut 5 bases from V and 5 bases from J, with 10 bases between. In germline, CDR1 is MRHNA, CDR2 SNTAGT. The CDR3 loop is CASSPREHNEQFF. CDR3 coding DNA: TGTGCCAGCAGTCCCCGGGAACACAATGAGCAGTTCTTC.

The chain employs TRBV11-2 and TRBJ2-7; 8 bases match TRBD1. CDR3 length equals 14 residues. Germline CDR1 reads SGHAT; CDR2 reads FQNNGV. The ends lost 1 base at V and 4 bases at J; junction bases unmatched: 3. CDR3 coding DNA: TGTGCCAGCAGCTTAGGGGACAGGCGATACGAGCAGTACTTC. This codes for CASSLGDRRYEQYF.

This chain links TRBV7-2 with TRBJ1-1, with TRBD1 identical over 8 bases. J was trimmed by 5 bases and V by 1 base; bases with no gene match: 9. CDR1 and CDR2 from the germline V gene are SGHTA and FQGNSA. This CDR3 is built from 16 residues. This chain's CDR3 is CASSLGQGSFRTEAFF. CDR3 nucleotides: TGTGCCAGCAGCTTAGGACAGGGGAGTTTCAGGACTGAAGCTTTCTTT.

This clone was observed a few times. This chain links TRBV6-6 with TRBJ2-5; possibly TRBD2 for D (5 bases). Trimming removed 2 bases from V and 1 base from J, with 14 bases in between. The V gene's germline CDR1 is MNHNY and CDR2 SVGAGI (reference sequence). There are 16 residues in the CDR3. The CDR3 is CASSYKFAGLQETQYF. CDR3 sequence (DNA): TGTGCCAGCAGTTACAAGTTCGCGGGCCTCCAAGAGACCCAGTACTTC.

The chain employs TRBV30 and TRBJ2-7; 15 bases line up with TRBD2. The CDR3 runs 19 residues. J lost 6 bases, V lost 2 bases, and 17 bases had no gene match. Per germline, CDR1 GTSNPN and CDR2 SVGIG (reference sequence). The CDR3, as DNA: TGTGCCTGGAGTCCCATTATTGTAGGACTAGCGGGAGGGACCGGCGAGCAGTACTTC. Amino acids: CAWSPIIVGLAGGTGEQYF.

The chain combines TRBV4-1 with TRBJ2-2; 8 bases match TRBD1. The CDR3 covers 15 residues. The junction had 8 bases not matched to a gene; V was cut back by 4 bases and J by 7 bases. CDR1 and CDR2 from the germline V gene are MGHRA and YSYEKL. CDR3 nucleotide sequence: TGCGCCAGCAGCCGCGCAGGACAGGGAGGCGGGGAGCTGTTTTTT. Translation gives CASSRAGQGGGELFF.

A few counts support this clone. The chain is built from TRBV5-4 and TRBJ2-5; the D is unclear. Trimming removed 2 bases from V and 2 bases from J, with 10 bases in between. Looked up from germline, CDR1 is SGHNT and CDR2 is YYREEE (reference sequence). The CDR3 contains 14 residues. The CDR3 DNA sequence: TGTGCCAGCAGCTTCGCAGGTGGGCAAGAGACCCAGTACTTC. Its protein is CASSFAGGQETQYF.

CDR3 sequence reads: CASSSRGNRGSSYNEQFF. As DNA, the CDR3 is TGTGCCAGCAGTTCCCGAGGGAACAGGGGCAGCTCCTACAATGAGCAGTTCTTC. The chain carries TRBV27 and TRBJ2-1; 7 positions match TRBD1. This CDR3 is built from 18 residues. The V segment lost 4 bases and the J segment 0 bases; nucleotides outside the gene matches: 12. CDR1 MNHEY and CDR2 SMNVEV come from the germline V gene (reference sequence).

V gene TRBV5-6 combines with J gene TRBJ1-1; 7 bases agree with TRBD1. CDR3 length: 16 residues. The germline CDR1 and CDR2 sequences are SGHDT and YYEEEE. With V trimmed by 2 bases and J by 2 bases, 9 bases remained unmatched. Here the CDR3 reads CASSFKPGQRNTEAFF. CDR3 bases: TGTGCCAGCAGCTTTAAGCCGGGACAGAGAAACACTGAAGCTTTCTTT.

This clone came up a few times. The chain uses TRBV21-1 and TRBJ2-6; whether TRBD1, the table's D call, matches the DNA was not checked. TRBV21-1 is listed as a pseudogene. This CDR3 has 18 residues. The CDR3 DNA reads as TGTGCCAGCAGCAAATGGGACAGGGTCAAGGCTGGGGCCAACGTCCTGACTTTC. It encodes CASSKWDRVKAGANVLTF.

The chain recombines TRBV5-1 with TRBJ2-1; 9 nucleotides match TRBD2. Losses at the gene ends were 0 bases for V and 6 bases for J; bases not matched to a gene: 7. This CDR3 contains 16 residues. The germline V gene has CDR1 SGHRS and CDR2 YFSETQ. CDR3 in DNA: TGCGCCAGCAGCTTGGTGGCGGGGGGGGCGGGCAATGAGCAGTTCTTC. This sequence encodes CASSLVAGGAGNEQFF.

The CDR3, as DNA: TGTGCCAGCAGTTGGGGAGGGCTAAGAGGTGGGGCCAACGTCCTGACTTTC. Translation: CASSWGGLRGGANVLTF. The V and J genes are TRBV7-7 and TRBJ2-6; 7 bases align to TRBD2. From germline, CDR1 is SSHAT and CDR2 FNYEAQ (reference sequence). The J segment lost 3 bases and the V segment lost 6 bases, leaving 11 bases of the junction unmatched. This CDR3 comprises 17 residues. The full variable domain, rest sourced from reference TRBV7-7 and TRBJ2-6, is GAGVSQSPRYKVTKRGQDVTLRCDPISSHATLYWYQQALGQGPEFLTYFNYEAQPDKSGLPSDRFSAERPEGSISTLTIQRTEQRDSAMYRCASSWGGLRGGANVLTFGAGSRLTVL.

The sample holds a few counts of this clone. The genes are TRBV29-1 and TRBJ2-1, with 7 bases lining up with TRBD2. V was clipped by 4 bases and J by 9 bases; unmatched bases: 6. CDR3 size: 12 residues. Germline V gives CDR1 SQVTM, CDR2 ANQGSEA. The CDR3, as DNA: TGCAGCGTTGCGGCGGGGGTGAGTGAGCAGTTCTTC. It codes for CSVAAGVSEQFF.

The table lists this clone with a few counts. The chain carries TRBV9 and TRBJ2-7; D is ambiguous. The CDR3 totals 17 residues. Trimming cost V 0 bases and J 0 bases, with 16 bases left between them. Germline values: CDR1 SGDLS, CDR2 YYNGEE. The CDR3 spells CASSVEATDFRSYEQYF. DNA for the CDR3: TGTGCCAGCAGCGTAGAAGCTACTGACTTTCGCTCCTACGAGCAGTACTTC. Looking up the rest from reference TRBV9 and TRBJ2-7 gives the full variable domain: DSGVTQTPKHLITATGQRVTLRCSPRSGDLSVYWYQQSLDQGLQFLIQYYNGEERAKGNILERFSAQQFPDLHSELNLSSLELGDSALYFCASSVEATDFRSYEQYFGPGTRLTVT.

The V gene is TRBV10-3, the J gene TRBJ2-3; TRBD1 aligns across 9 bases. V trimming: 2 bases; J trimming: 3 bases; junction bases outside the gene matches: 6. There are 16 residues in the CDR3. Germline V gives CDR1 ENHRY, CDR2 SYGVKD. The CDR3 DNA reads as TGTGCCATCAGTGAGGTGGGACAGGGATCGACAGATACGCAGTATTTT. Amino acid sequence: CAISEVGQGSTDTQYF.

This clone showed up just a few times. This sequence joins TRBV19 and TRBJ1-2, with no clear D. V lost 10 bases and J 0 bases, leaving 15 bases between the germline ends. Germline CDR1 reads LNHDA; CDR2 reads SQIVND (reference sequence). This CDR3 spans 14 amino acids. The CDR3 is CATSPPGTNYGYTF. In DNA form, the CDR3 reads TGTGCCACCTCCCCCCCCGGGACTAACTATGGCTACACCTTC.

This clone was seen a few times. CDR3 loop: CASSERLNTGELFF. The CDR3 nucleotides read TGCGCCAGCAGTGAAAGACTGAACACCGGGGAGCTGTTTTTT. The chain carries TRBV10-1 and TRBJ2-2, with D hard to call. Germline V gives CDR1 WNHNN, CDR2 SYGVQD (reference sequence). Deletions cut 3 bases from V and 1 base from J, with 6 bases between. CDR3 size: 14 residues.

This clone has just a few counts. This chain uses TRBV6-1 with TRBJ2-5; no reliable D call. CDR1 and CDR2 from the germline V gene are MNHNS and SASEGT. The CDR3 is made up of 10 amino acids. V was shortened by 11 bases and J by 1 base, with 5 bases between the two germline ends. CDR3 region: CAAAQETQYF. Written as DNA, the CDR3 is TGTGCCGCGGCCCAAGAGACCCAGTACTTC.

In its sample, this clone was seen a few times. CDR3 nucleotide sequence: TGTGCCAGCAGTGAATCTTTAGACACCGGGGAGCTGTTTTTT. Translated: CASSESLDTGELFF. The rearrangement joins TRBV6-1 to TRBJ2-2, with unresolved D. CDR3 length equals 14 residues. V was cut by 2 bases and J by 3 bases, with 7 bases left in between. CDR1 and CDR2 (germline): MNHNS, SASEGT.